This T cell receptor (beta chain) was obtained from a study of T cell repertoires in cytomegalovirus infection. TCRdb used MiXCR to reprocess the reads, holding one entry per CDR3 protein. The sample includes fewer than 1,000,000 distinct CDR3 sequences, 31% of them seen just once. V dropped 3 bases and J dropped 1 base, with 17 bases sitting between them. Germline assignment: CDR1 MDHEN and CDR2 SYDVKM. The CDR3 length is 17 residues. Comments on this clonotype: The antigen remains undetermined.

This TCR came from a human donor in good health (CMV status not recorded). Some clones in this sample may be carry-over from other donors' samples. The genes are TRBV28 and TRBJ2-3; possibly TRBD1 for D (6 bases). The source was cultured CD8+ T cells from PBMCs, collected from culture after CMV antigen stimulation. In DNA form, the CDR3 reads TGTGCCAGCAGTTTGGGGGACAAGGACCTTGGCACAGATACGCAGTATTTT. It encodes CASSLGDKDLGTDTQYF. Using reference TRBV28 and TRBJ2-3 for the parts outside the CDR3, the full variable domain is DVKVTQSSRYLVKRTGEKVFLECVQDMDHENMFWYRQDPGLGLRLIYFSYDVKMKEKGDIPEGYSVSREKKERFSLILESASTNQTSMYLCASSLGDKDLGTDTQYFGPGTRLTVL.